This T cell receptor (beta chain) was sequenced in a study of cytomegalovirus exposure and HLA in healthy donors. Turning to the study itself: An analysis done earlier identified 120 million or so unique TCR beta sequences from about 180 million T cells. Overall study results and limits: With further analysis later on, most CMV-associated TCR beta chains appeared HLA-restricted. Researchers reported that a few CMV-associated chains were confirmed in vitro as CMV antigen-specific. Using a false discovery rate of 0.05, a later analysis showed that 16,951 TCR beta sequences were associated with HLA alleles.

V gave up 4 bases and J gave up 0 bases; unmatched junction bases: 10. CDR1 and CDR2 (germline): SGDLS, YYNGEE. This CDR3 spans 16 amino acids. A multiplex PCR was run with 60 Vbeta primers and 13 Jbeta primers. Data came from immunoSEQ multiplex PCR; TCRdb stores just in-frame clones and leaves some out. The table has 160,000 or so clones, about 80% seen once. A word on this clone: Its target is unknown.

The rearrangement links TRBV9 to TRBJ2-7; 7 bases map to TRBD1. This receptor was obtained from a young man in good health and CMV-seronegative. Material: PBMCs. CDR3 bases: TGTGCCAGCAGCCCCCGGGGCAGGGGGAGCTCCTACGAGCAGTACTTC. This codes for CASSPRGRGSSYEQYF.